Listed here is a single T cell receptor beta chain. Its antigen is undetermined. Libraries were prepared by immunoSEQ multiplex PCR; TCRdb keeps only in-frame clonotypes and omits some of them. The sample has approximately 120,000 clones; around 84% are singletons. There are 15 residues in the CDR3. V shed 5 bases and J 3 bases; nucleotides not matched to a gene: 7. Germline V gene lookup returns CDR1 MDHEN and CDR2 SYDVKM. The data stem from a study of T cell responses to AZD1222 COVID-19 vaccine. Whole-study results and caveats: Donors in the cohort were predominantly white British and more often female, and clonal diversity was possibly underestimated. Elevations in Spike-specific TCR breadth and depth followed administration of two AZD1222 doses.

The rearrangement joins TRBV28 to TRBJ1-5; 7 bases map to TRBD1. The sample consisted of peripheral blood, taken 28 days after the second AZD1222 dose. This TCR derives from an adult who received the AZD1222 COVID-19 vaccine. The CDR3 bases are TGTGCCAGCAGTCCCATCGACAGGGACAATCAGCCCCAGCATTTT. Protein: CASSPIDRDNQPQHF.